The 32 T cell receptor beta chains reported below all come from one sample, sequenced in a study of neurological immune-mediated disorders (dated by TCRdb to 2018 to 2020). The protocol used for the library was 5' RACE. Instrument used: Illumina HiSeq 2500. The public reads were quality trimmed at Q25 with fastp and then assembled into clones with MiXCR by TCRdb, keeping productive beta chains. Each entry is one CDR3 protein sequence, shown with its most common DNA and genes. Counted in this sample were some 95,000 distinct CDR3 sequences; roughly 4% of them appeared once. Around 6% of the sample is in the top ten clones. Source material: PBMCs. The receptors were gathered from a woman younger than 30 with multiple sclerosis.

This clonotype showed up many times. This chain's CDR3 is CASSEGTRSSYEQYF. The CDR3 nucleotides are TGTGCCAGCAGTGAGGGGACCCGTAGCTCCTACGAGCAGTACTTC. V and J are TRBV2 and TRBJ2-7, with D possibly being TRBD1 or TRBD2 (5 bases each). The CDR3 loop spans 15 amino acids. Trimming shortened V by 3 bases and J by 0 bases, and 12 bases separated the two germline ends. Germline CDR1 is SNHLY and CDR2 is FYNNEI.

The chain joins TRBV2 to TRBJ2-1; D is unclear. This CDR3 is built from 13 residues. Germline values: CDR1 SNHLY, CDR2 FYNNEI. Trimming pared 5 bases from V and 9 bases from J, leaving 14 bases between. CDR3 sequence (DNA): TGTGCCAGCAGTCTCCTAATGACGGTTGAGCAGTTCTTC. Amino acids: CASSLLMTVEQFF.

This clonotype showed up many times. The chain employs TRBV7-6 and TRBJ2-1; the match to TRBD2 covers 7 bases. Per the germline V gene, CDR1 is SGHVS and CDR2 is FNYEAQ. The CDR3 has 15 amino acids. V was pared by 5 bases and J by 8 bases, with 12 bases of the junction left unmatched. In DNA form, the CDR3 reads TGTGCCAGCAGCCTCGCCGGGGGGAGTGGGGATGAGCAGTTCTTC. Translating gives CASSLAGGSGDEQFF.

The sample holds many counts of this clonotype. The CDR3 region is CSVEVLEETEAFF. Here the CDR3 DNA reads TGCAGCGTTGAAGTATTGGAGGAAACTGAAGCTTTCTTT. The V call is TRBV29-1, the J call TRBJ1-1; D gene ambiguous. The V end lost 1 base, the J end lost 5 bases, and 11 bases lay between the germline ends. From germline, CDR1 is SQVTM and CDR2 ANQGSEA. The CDR3 contains 13 residues.

This clonotype was counted ten times or more. The V gene is TRBV6-6, the J gene TRBJ2-7; D not resolved. The CDR3 totals 14 residues. Germline CDR1 is MNHNY and CDR2 is SVGAGI (reference sequence). Deletions cut 0 bases from V and 4 bases from J, with 10 bases between. The chain's CDR3 is CASSYSTLQYEQYF. CDR3 bases: TGTGCCAGCAGTTACTCGACACTTCAATACGAGCAGTACTTC.

This clonotype was seen many times. Here the CDR3 DNA reads TGTGCCAGCAGTCAGGGACTTGGACCCCTCCACTTT. Amino acids: CASSQGLGPLHF. The chain uses TRBV6-5 and TRBJ1-6; a possible D gene is TRBD1 (5 bases). This CDR3 has 12 residues. Germline loops: CDR1 MNHEY, CDR2 SVGAGI. The V and J ends lost 5 bases and 12 bases respectively, with 11 bases between them.

Notes on this clonotype: With a much larger clone just one base away, this may be a read error. This chain links TRBV6-5 with TRBJ1-6; D not resolved. Germline V gives CDR1 MNHEY, CDR2 SVGAGI. This CDR3 has 14 residues. CDR3 bases: TGTGCCAGCAGTTATCGAGGAAGGGATTCACACCTCCACTTT. Amino acid sequence: CASSYRGRDSHLHF.

At least ten counts were recorded for this clonotype. V gene TRBV19 combines with J gene TRBJ1-2; D not resolved. Germline values: CDR1 LNHDA, CDR2 SQIVND (reference sequence). This CDR3 comprises 12 residues. V lost 8 bases, J lost 3 bases, and 10 bases lay in between. The CDR3 reads CASGRNYYGYTF. In nucleotides, the CDR3 is TGTGCCAGTGGCCGAAATTACTATGGCTACACCTTC.

This clonotype has at least ten counts. The rearrangement links TRBV7-2 to TRBJ2-3; D is ambiguous. Germline V gene lookup returns CDR1 SGHTA and CDR2 FQGNSA. V dropped 5 bases and J dropped 5 bases, with 11 bases sitting between them. CDR3 size: 13 residues. The CDR3 is CASSPWLEDTQYF. The CDR3, as DNA: TGTGCCAGCAGCCCATGGCTGGAAGATACGCAGTATTTT.

This clonotype was counted at least ten times. The chain joins TRBV7-2 to TRBJ1-1, with D possibly matching TRBD1 (6 bases). Trimming stripped 1 base from V and 6 bases from J, with 12 bases between. CDR3 size: 14 residues. Germline V gene lookup returns CDR1 SGHTA and CDR2 FQGNSA. CDR3 region: CASSLVVGGSEAFF. CDR3 nucleotides: TGTGCCAGCAGCTTAGTCGTGGGGGGCTCTGAAGCTTTCTTT. The variable domain in full, with the rest retrieved from reference TRBV7-2 and TRBJ1-1, is GAGVSQSPSNKVTEKGKDVELRCDPISGHTALYWYRQSLGQGLEFLIYFQGNSAPDKSGLPSDRFSAERTGGSVSTLTIQRTQQEDSAVYLCASSLVVGGSEAFFGQGTRLTVV.

In this sample, this clonotype turned up many times. The chain links TRBV27 to TRBJ2-5, with D perhaps being TRBD1 or TRBD2 (5 bases each). Trimming removed 4 bases at V and 5 bases at J, with 11 bases between. The CDR3 totals 13 residues. Per germline, CDR1 MNHEY and CDR2 SMNVEV (reference sequence). CDR3 region: CASSYGWGETQYF. The CDR3 DNA is TGTGCCAGCAGTTATGGGTGGGGGGAGACCCAGTACTTC.

This clonotype occurred many times. The chain combines TRBV7-9 with TRBJ1-1; tentative D call: TRBD1 (6 bases). Germline V CDR1 and CDR2: SEHNR, FQNEAQ (reference sequence). The CDR3 is 15 residues long. V dropped 5 bases and J dropped 1 base, with 14 bases sitting between them. The CDR3 here is CASSAGKGGNTEAFF. For the CDR3, the DNA is TGTGCCAGCAGCGCAGGAAAGGGGGGGAACACTGAAGCTTTCTTT.

In its sample, this clonotype was seen many times. The rearrangement uses TRBV3-1 and TRBJ2-1; TRBD1 or TRBD2 may be the D gene (5 bases each). The germline V and J ends were trimmed by 4 bases and 0 bases, with 10 bases remaining between them. This CDR3 is 15 amino acids long. Germline V gives CDR1 LGHDT, CDR2 YNNKEL (reference sequence). CDR3 nucleotides: TGTGCCAGCAGCCCTCGGGACGGCTCCTACAATGAGCAGTTCTTC. Translated, it gives CASSPRDGSYNEQFF.

This clonotype was counted many times. The chain uses TRBV5-5 and TRBJ2-7; 8 bases are a match to TRBD1. With 4 bases clipped from V and 5 bases from J, the junction kept 8 bases outside the gene matches. Per germline, CDR1 SGHKS and CDR2 YYEKEE (reference sequence). This CDR3 has 14 amino acids. The chain's CDR3 is CASSLGQGIDEQYF. The DNA of the CDR3 is TGTGCCAGCAGCCTAGGACAGGGAATTGACGAGCAGTACTTC.

Note on this clonotype: A much larger clone differs from this one at a single base, so this may be a read error. The CDR3 nucleotides read TGCAGTGCTAGTCGGTCAGAGAGAACCCAGTACTTC. Residues: CSASRSERTQYF. This chain connects TRBV20-1 to TRBJ2-5; D ambiguous. Trimming took off 3 bases at V and 8 bases at J, with 13 bases between the two ends. This CDR3 is 12 amino acids long. Germline-derived CDR1 and CDR2 are DFQATT and SNEGSKA (reference sequence).

This chain uses TRBV11-2 with TRBJ2-1, with D perhaps TRBD2 (5 bases). V was cut by 8 bases and J by 10 bases, with 21 bases left in between. This CDR3 has 14 amino acids. Looked up from germline, CDR1 is SGHAT and CDR2 is FQNNGV. This CDR3 reads CASGGSGFDEEQFF. CDR3 in DNA: TGTGCCAGCGGTGGATCGGGGTTCGACGAGGAGCAGTTCTTC.

This clonotype was detected ten times or more. The J gene is TRBJ2-7, the V gene TRBV20-1, with D uncertain. Trimming took off 6 bases at V and 0 bases at J, with 9 bases between the two ends. The CDR3 loop spans 12 amino acids. The germline V gene encodes CDR1 DFQATT and CDR2 SNEGSKA (reference sequence). The chain's CDR3 is CSAPWDSYEQYF. The CDR3 nucleotides read TGCAGTGCCCCCTGGGACTCCTACGAGCAGTACTTC.

This clonotype was found many times. This rearrangement joins TRBV25-1 to TRBJ2-3, with D unclear. V shed 0 bases and J shed 0 bases, with 7 bases lying between them. CDR1 is MGHDK and CDR2 is SYGVNS in the germline V gene. There are 15 residues in the CDR3. This CDR3 is CASSEYPYSTDTQYF. The CDR3 bases are TGTGCCAGCAGTGAATATCCGTATAGCACAGATACGCAGTATTTT.

This clonotype was recorded at least ten times. This sequence joins TRBV20-1 and TRBJ2-7; no clear D gene. Germline V gives CDR1 DFQATT, CDR2 SNEGSKA (reference sequence). Trimming shortened V by 6 bases and J by 1 base, and 10 bases separated the two germline ends. The CDR3 runs to 12 residues. The CDR3: CSAKDGSYEQYF. CDR3 DNA: TGCAGTGCAAAGGACGGTTCCTACGAGCAGTACTTC.

The chain is built from TRBV6-4 and TRBJ1-5; a weak D match, TRBD1 (5 bases). Looked up from germline, CDR1 is MRHNA and CDR2 is SNTAGT. The V end was cut by 0 bases, the J end by 3 bases, with 15 bases between. The CDR3 is 17 amino acids. The CDR3: CASSDSVGQGTNQPQHF. CDR3 bases: TGTGCCAGCAGTGACTCGGTAGGGCAGGGTACCAATCAGCCCCAGCATTTT.

This clonotype was seen at least ten times. This chain joins TRBV20-1 and TRBJ2-5; D may be TRBD1 (6 bases). Germline loops: CDR1 DFQATT, CDR2 SNEGSKA (reference sequence). V was trimmed by 8 bases and J by 5 bases, leaving 9 bases between them. This CDR3 is built from 10 residues. The CDR3 here is CSPRGETQYF. DNA of the CDR3: TGCAGTCCGAGGGGGGAGACCCAGTACTTC.

This clonotype was found many times. The V gene is TRBV11-2, the J gene TRBJ2-5, with TRBD2 as a possible D gene (6 bases). V dropped 1 base and J dropped 5 bases, with 17 bases sitting between them. Germline values: CDR1 SGHAT, CDR2 FQNNGV. The CDR3 consists of 16 residues. The CDR3: CASSLVVSGPMETQYF. For the CDR3, the DNA is TGTGCCAGCAGCTTAGTGGTTAGCGGACCTATGGAGACCCAGTACTTC.

This clonotype has a handful of counts. The V gene is TRBV18, the J gene TRBJ2-1; 8 bases fit TRBD1. The CDR3 contains 14 residues. Germline values: CDR1 KGHSH, CDR2 LQKENI. With V trimmed by 5 bases and J by 7 bases, 7 bases remained unmatched. The CDR3 DNA is TGTGCCAGCTCAAAACAGGGGGTGTGGAATGAGCAGTTCTTC. Translated: CASSKQGVWNEQFF.

This clonotype was counted ten times or more. The chain uses TRBV28 and TRBJ1-2; D is undetermined. The CDR3 length is 14 residues. Germline CDR1 reads MDHEN; CDR2 reads SYDVKM. With 5 bases removed from V and 3 bases from J, the gap between germline ends came to 13 bases. CDR3 protein: CASSPGRNHYGYTF. As DNA, the CDR3 is TGTGCCAGCAGTCCCGGACGAAACCACTATGGCTACACCTTC.

This clonotype was recorded at least ten times. The rearrangement links TRBV5-1 to TRBJ1-2; no clear D gene. Germline V gene sequence: CDR1 SGHRS, CDR2 YFSETQ. V was trimmed by 0 bases and J by 7 bases, leaving 16 bases between them. This CDR3 is 15 amino acids long. The CDR3 reads CASSLEGPRSRGYTF. As DNA, the CDR3 is TGCGCCAGCAGCTTGGAAGGACCCCGATCGCGTGGCTACACCTTC.

This clonotype was recorded at least ten times. The CDR3 here is CASSKGRGAALDGYTF. DNA of the CDR3: TGTGCCAGCAGCAAAGGAAGGGGGGCGGCCCTCGATGGCTACACCTTC. The gene calls are TRBV7-2 and TRBJ1-2; tentative D call: TRBD1 (6 bases). Trimming removed 5 bases at V and 6 bases at J, with 22 bases between. The V gene's germline CDR1 is SGHTA and CDR2 FQGNSA. This CDR3 is 16 amino acids long.

This clonotype was found many times. The chain recombines TRBV27 with TRBJ2-7; no firm D call. The CDR3 covers 13 residues. CDR1 and CDR2 (germline): MNHEY, SMNVEV (reference sequence). The V and J ends lost 3 bases and 2 bases respectively, with 8 bases between them. CDR3 bases: TGTGCCAGCAGTTTCGGGCTTACCTACGAGCAGTACTTC. This codes for CASSFGLTYEQYF.

This clonotype appeared many times. The chain carries TRBV20-1 and TRBJ1-1, with D possibly TRBD1 on 5 matching bases. The CDR3 contains 14 residues. The V end was cut by 2 bases, the J end by 0 bases, with 10 bases between. Germline assignment: CDR1 DFQATT and CDR2 SNEGSKA (reference sequence). The CDR3 sequence is CSARIGHLNTEAFF. Here the CDR3 DNA reads TGCAGTGCTAGAATAGGACACTTGAACACTGAAGCTTTCTTT.

This clonotype showed up many times. J is TRBJ2-3 and V is TRBV12-3 or TRBV12-4, with 9 nucleotides matching TRBD2. The J segment lost 2 bases and the V segment lost 3 bases, leaving 3 bases of the junction unmatched. This CDR3 has 15 amino acids. CDR3 nucleotide sequence: TGTGCCAGCAGTTTCGGCGGGGGGGACACAGATACGCAGTATTTT. This codes for CASSFGGGDTDTQYF.

This clonotype was detected ten times or more. The chain links TRBV29-1 to TRBJ2-1, with unresolved D. The CDR3 sequence is 13 residues long. Trimming shortened V by 4 bases and J by 6 bases, and 13 bases separated the two germline ends. CDR1 and CDR2 from the germline V gene are SQVTM and ANQGSEA. The DNA for the CDR3 is TGCAGCGTTGGGATCTCGACCGGCAATGAGCAGTTCTTC. It is translated as CSVGISTGNEQFF.

This clonotype was recorded at least ten times. The chain uses TRBV20-1 and TRBJ2-3; 9 nucleotides line up with TRBD2. Germline CDR1 reads DFQATT; CDR2 reads SNEGSKA (reference sequence). This CDR3 spans 14 amino acids. The ends lost 4 bases at V and 6 bases at J; junction bases unmatched: 8. This CDR3 reads CSATSSGRVDTQYF. The DNA of the CDR3 is TGCAGTGCTACTAGTAGCGGGAGAGTGGATACGCAGTATTTT.

Many counts were recorded for this clonotype. This chain connects TRBV20-1 to TRBJ1-2, with 7 bases fitting TRBD1. Germline V gene data show CDR1 as DFQATT and CDR2 as SNEGSKA (reference sequence). After removal of 5 bases from V and 7 bases from J, the junction contained 10 bases not matched to a gene. The CDR3 has 13 amino acids. The chain's CDR3 is CSAVHRGGTGYTF. As DNA, the CDR3 is TGCAGTGCTGTCCACCGAGGGGGCACTGGCTACACCTTC.